This record covers a single T cell receptor beta chain. This entry comes from a study of blood T cell repertoires in COVID-19. Study context: Spain, Italy and the United States supplied samples that represented acute and convalescent COVID-19.

Generated by immunoSEQ multiplex PCR, the TCRdb table keeps only in-frame clones and is missing some. The sample holds some 200,000 clones, approximately 87% seen once. V was shortened by 10 bases and J by 2 bases, with 12 bases between the two germline ends. This CDR3 is 13 amino acids long. Per the germline V gene, CDR1 is SGHTA and CDR2 is FQGNSA. This TCR came from a woman aged 60-75 years with COVID-19, enrolled during active disease. The chain uses TRBV7-2 and TRBJ1-3; D remains ambiguous. Material for sequencing was peripheral blood. CDR3 in DNA: TGTGCCACCGCCCGAGTTCCTGGAAACACCATATATTTT. It is translated as CATARVPGNTIYF.